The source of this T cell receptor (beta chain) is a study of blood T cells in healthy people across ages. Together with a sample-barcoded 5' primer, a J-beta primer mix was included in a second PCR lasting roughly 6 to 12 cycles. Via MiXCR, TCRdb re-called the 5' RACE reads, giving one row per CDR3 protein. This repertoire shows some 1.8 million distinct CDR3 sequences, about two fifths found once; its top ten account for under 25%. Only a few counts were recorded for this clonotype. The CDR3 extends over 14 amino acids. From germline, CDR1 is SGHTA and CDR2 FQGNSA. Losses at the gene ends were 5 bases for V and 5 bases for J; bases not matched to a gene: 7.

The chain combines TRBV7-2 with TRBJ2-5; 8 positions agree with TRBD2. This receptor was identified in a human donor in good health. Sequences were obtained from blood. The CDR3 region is CASSPRLATETQYF. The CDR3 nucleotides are TGTGCCAGCAGCCCGAGACTAGCGACGGAGACCCAGTACTTC.